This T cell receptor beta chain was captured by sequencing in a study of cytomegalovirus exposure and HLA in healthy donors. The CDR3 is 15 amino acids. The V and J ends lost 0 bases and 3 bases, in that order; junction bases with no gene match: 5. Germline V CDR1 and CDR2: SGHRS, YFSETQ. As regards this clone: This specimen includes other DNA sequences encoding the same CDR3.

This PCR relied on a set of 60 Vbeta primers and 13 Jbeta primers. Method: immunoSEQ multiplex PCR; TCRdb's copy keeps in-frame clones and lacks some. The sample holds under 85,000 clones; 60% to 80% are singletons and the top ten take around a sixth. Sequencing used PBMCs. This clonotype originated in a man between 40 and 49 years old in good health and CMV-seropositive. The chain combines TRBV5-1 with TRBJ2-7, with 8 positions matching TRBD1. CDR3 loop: CASSLGDRRSYEQYF. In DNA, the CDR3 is TGCGCCAGCAGCTTGGGGGACAGGAGGAGCTACGAGCAGTACTTC.